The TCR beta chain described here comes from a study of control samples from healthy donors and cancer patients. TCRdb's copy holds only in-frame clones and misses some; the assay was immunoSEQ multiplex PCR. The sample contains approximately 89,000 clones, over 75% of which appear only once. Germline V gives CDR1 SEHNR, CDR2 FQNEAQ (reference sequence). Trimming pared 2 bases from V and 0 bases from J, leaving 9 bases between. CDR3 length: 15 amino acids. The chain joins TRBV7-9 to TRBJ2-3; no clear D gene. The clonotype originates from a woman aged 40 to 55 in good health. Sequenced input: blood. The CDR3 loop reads CASSLPPTSTDTQYF. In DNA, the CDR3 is TGTGCCAGCAGCTTACCGCCCACTAGCACAGATACGCAGTATTTT.